The 8 T cell receptor beta chains listed next were all sequenced from one sample in a study of read filtering for tumor transcriptome and immune sequencing (dated by TCRdb to between 2020 and 2021). The sequencer was an Illumina HiSeq 4000. Starting from 400 to 450 ng RNA, TCR libraries were constructed with the Immunoverse kit using molecular barcoded adaptors that cover the alpha/delta and beta/gamma chains. TCRdb passed the public sequencing reads through fastp at Q25 and MiXCR, retaining productive beta sequences. Identical CDR3 protein sequences are pooled into one entry, listed with their most common genes and DNA. The sample includes 19,000 or so distinct CDR3 sequences, with about 20% observed a single time. The top ten hold nearly 25% of the sample. The material sequenced was a population of CD138-negative cells sorted from bone marrow. The intended sense of this specimen's cell subset or site label: bone marrow mononuclear cells depleted of CD138+ plasma/myeloma cells by negative magnetic selection. The source is a donor aged 40 or older with multiple myeloma.

This clonotype is medium-sized by share. This chain links TRBV7-9 with TRBJ2-5, with D perhaps being TRBD1 or TRBD2 (5 bases each). CDR3 size: 18 residues. V dropped 3 bases and J dropped 4 bases, with 24 bases sitting between them. In germline, CDR1 is SEHNR, CDR2 FQNEAQ (reference sequence). The chain's CDR3 is CASSLGESGSNQRETQYF. CDR3 bases: TGTGCCAGCAGCTTGGGGGAGTCGGGGTCCAACCAGCGAGAGACCCAGTACTTC.

This clonotype was recorded at least ten times. V and J are TRBV28 and TRBJ1-1; D gene ambiguous. Trimming shortened V by 6 bases and J by 0 bases, and 2 bases separated the two germline ends. The CDR3 loop spans 11 amino acids. Germline V CDR1 and CDR2: MDHEN, SYDVKM. DNA for the CDR3: TGTGCCAGCAGGCTGAACACTGAAGCTTTCTTT. Amino acid sequence: CASRLNTEAFF.

This clonotype appeared many times. This rearrangement joins TRBV30 to TRBJ1-2; 8 bases map to TRBD1. The CDR3 has 11 residues. The germline gives CDR1 GTSNPN, CDR2 SVGIG (reference sequence). The ends lost 6 bases at V and 12 bases at J; junction bases unmatched: 9. The CDR3 region has the DNA TGTGCCTGCGGTCGACAGGGGCTCGACACCTTC. Encoded protein: CACGRQGLDTF.

This clonotype was recorded at least ten times. This chain joins TRBV29-1 and TRBJ2-3; D call uncertain. Germline values: CDR1 SQVTM, CDR2 ANQGSEA. The CDR3 covers 11 residues. V was cut by 6 bases and J by 4 bases, with 8 bases left in between. The CDR3 coding sequence is TGCAGCGTACACACAGCAGATACGCAGTATTTT. Its translation is CSVHTADTQYF.

This clonotype rates as medium-sized. The chain couples TRBV14 to TRBJ2-1, with D unresolved. Deletions cut 1 base from V and 6 bases from J, with 13 bases between. The CDR3 totals 15 residues. Germline CDR1 is SGHDN and CDR2 is FVKESK. CDR3 coding DNA: TGTGCCAGCAGCCAAGGAAGGTTTCTAATCAATGAGCAGTTCTTC. This codes for CASSQGRFLINEQFF.

This clonotype came up many times. The chain combines TRBV7-2 with TRBJ1-1; no firm D call. The CDR3 loop spans 13 amino acids. V lost 2 bases, J lost 5 bases, and 9 bases lay in between. Looked up from germline, CDR1 is SGHTA and CDR2 is FQGNSA. DNA for the CDR3: TGTGCCAGCAGCTTACTATGGGGAACTGAAGCTTTCTTT. Translating it yields CASSLLWGTEAFF.

On this clonotype: Since a much larger clone is just one base distant, this may be a read error. The chain couples TRBV11-3 to TRBJ2-2; possibly TRBD1 or TRBD2 for D (6 bases each). The germline V gene encodes CDR1 SGHNT and CDR2 YENEEA. CDR3 size: 13 residues. The V gene lost 8 bases and the J gene lost 6 bases, with 13 bases spanning the gap. CDR3 coding DNA: TGTGCCAGCGGCCCCCGGGGGCCCGGGGAGCTGTTTTTT. Translated: CASGPRGPGELFF.

This clonotype was seen ten or more times. The V gene is TRBV14, the J gene TRBJ2-1, with 9 bases fitting TRBD2. Germline V gene data show CDR1 as SGHDN and CDR2 as FVKESK. This CDR3 has 17 amino acids. Trimming cost V 4 bases and J 6 bases; bases outside gene matches: 13. The chain's CDR3 is CASSRTEGLAGLNEQFF. CDR3 DNA: TGTGCCAGCAGCCGAACGGAGGGGCTAGCGGGGCTCAATGAGCAGTTCTTC.